This T cell receptor (beta chain) was identified in a study of response to subunit inactivated influenza vaccine (dated by TCRdb to the late 2010s). Regarding the research as a whole: To follow how T cells responded to a trivalent subunit inactivated influenza vaccine, the researchers relied on deep quantitative profiling of the T cell receptor repertoire.

Libraries were made using RT-PCR. The sample was run on an Illumina HiSeq 2500. In TCRdb, the public reads were trimmed at Q25 with fastp and aligned with MiXCR, with productive beta chains retained. Each record represents a unique CDR3 protein, reported with the most common genes and DNA among its rows. The sample table shows 150,000 to 200,000 distinct CDR3 sequences, and approximately 12% are seen once. Approximately 30% of the sample is taken by the ten largest. What the study reported, not specific to this receptor: It was suggested by the authors that each seasonal influenza vaccination may recruit only a limited number of new T cells.

To note about this clonotype: This clone's antigen is unknown. No quality values exist for individual bases; no much larger clone is one base distant.

The data also belong to a second study, concerning T cells expressing NK-cell markers. The second study's authors report: TCR beta cDNA libraries were made by 5'RACE template switching that added a universal primer site and unique molecular identifiers. Three sorted T-cell subsets (CD3+CD56+NKG2C+, CD3+CD56+NKG2C- and CD3+CD56-NKG2C+) from seven to nine donors had their TCR beta-chain repertoires profiled. Among the eight sequenced donors, seven were HCMV-seropositive and one was HCMV-seronegative. In several experiments an anti-gammadeltaTCR antibody was added to restrict sorting to alphabetaTCR-expressing T cells. In six donors, the dominant CD3+CD56+NKG2C+ clonotypes were found to rank among the top 10 CD8+ clonotypes and to make up about 1.0-8% of CD8+ T cells. Those dominant clonotypes were again the most abundant among CD3+CD56-NKG2C+ cells in a few donors, at roughly 28.3-60.1%. Whether the expanded NKG2C-expressing T cell clones were specific for HCMV antigens remained unclear. All eight donors whose samples were sequenced were randomly selected healthy volunteers, three of them men and five women. To determine HCMV serostatus, a commercial ELISA kit was used to detect HCMV-specific IgG in serum. Peripheral blood mononuclear cells were isolated from blood by Ficoll density gradient centrifugation. Using Miltenyi isolation kits, CD4+ and CD8+ T cells were isolated from PBMC through magnetic immunoseparation. cDNA synthesis was primed from the TCR beta constant segment, followed by two successive PCR amplification steps. Libraries were sequenced as 2 x 150 bp reads on Illumina HiSeq 2000/2500, MiSeq or NextSeq. MIGEC was used to demultiplex reads and group reads by UMI, and MiTCR was used to assemble and quantify clonotypes. Only TCR cDNA sequences supported by at least two reads were kept to exclude erroneous sequences. Downstream repertoire analysis used the tcR package, and clonotypes were matched across fractions by CDR3 nucleotide sequence plus V segment. Antigen specificity was annotated against VDJdb with VDJmatch, allowing one amino acid substitution in CDR3.

This receptor was obtained from a man between 50 and 59 years old who received an inactivated influenza vaccine. Donor details come from another sample of the same person, matched by shared clones. The sequencing used CD8+ T cells sorted from PBMCs, collected about 12 days after vaccination.

CDR3 protein: CASSPGGLVEAFF. The nucleotides are TGCGCCAGCAGCCCAGGGGGCTTGGTTGAAGCTTTCTTT. The rearrangement combines TRBV4-1 with TRBJ1-1; TRBD1 agrees with 8 junctional bases. Trimmed from V: 4 bases; trimmed from J: 7 bases; junction bases lacking a gene match: 5. The germline V gene yields MGHRA for CDR1 and YSYEKL for CDR2. Including cysteine and phenylalanine, the CDR3 has 13 amino acids. Just the 39-base CDR3 DNA is kept, in frame starting at base 1.